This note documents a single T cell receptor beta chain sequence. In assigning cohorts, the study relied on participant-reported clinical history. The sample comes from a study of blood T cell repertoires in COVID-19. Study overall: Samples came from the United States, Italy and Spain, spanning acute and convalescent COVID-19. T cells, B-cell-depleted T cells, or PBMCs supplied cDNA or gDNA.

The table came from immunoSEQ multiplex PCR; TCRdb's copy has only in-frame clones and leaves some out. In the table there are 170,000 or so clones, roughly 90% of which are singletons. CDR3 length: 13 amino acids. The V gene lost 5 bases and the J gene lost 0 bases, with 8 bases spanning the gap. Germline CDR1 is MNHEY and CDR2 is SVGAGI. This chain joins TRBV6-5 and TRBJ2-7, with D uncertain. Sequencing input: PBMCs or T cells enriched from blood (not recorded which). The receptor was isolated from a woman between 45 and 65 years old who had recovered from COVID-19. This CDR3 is CASSQTGSYEQYF. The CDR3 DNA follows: TGTGCCAGCAGTCAGACTGGCTCCTACGAGCAGTACTTC.